The following is a T cell receptor beta chain sequence with its context. The antigen remains undetermined. Within the sample, other DNA sequences also encode this same CDR3. Germline trimming cut 3 bases from V and 0 bases from J; bases unmatched to any gene: 6. The germline V gene encodes CDR1 SQVTM and CDR2 ANQGSEA. There are 16 residues in the CDR3. The sample comes from a study of PD-L1 blockade in urothelial cancer. General study findings and limits: Tumor-linked clones in blood grew more by 3 weeks in durable-benefit patients.

In each PCR, synthetic TCR analog templates were spiked in. TCRdb's table, derived via immunoSEQ multiplex PCR, lists solely in-frame clones and lacks some. Of 45,000 to 60,000 clones listed, 70% to 90% are singletons. As for time point: peripheral blood 6 weeks after treatment start. Sequencing used PBMCs, obtained around atezolizumab (anti-PD-L1) treatment. The rearrangement uses TRBV29-1 and TRBJ2-3, with 10 bases aligning to TRBD2. This TCR was sampled from a man aged 55 to 70 with urothelial cancer. Here the CDR3 DNA reads TGCAGCGTTGACGGGCTAGCGGGGGATAGCACAGATACGCAGTATTTT. It encodes CSVDGLAGDSTDTQYF.